A single sample is the source of the 12 T cell receptor beta chains below, sequenced in a study of cytomegalovirus exposure and HLA in healthy donors. Sequencing was performed with immunoSEQ multiplex PCR; in TCRdb, only in-frame clones are kept and a portion is missing. Of roughly 150,000 clones listed, 85% to 90% were seen once; the top ten hold just under 9%. What was sequenced was PBMCs. The receptor source for this set is a man younger than 35 in good health and CMV-seropositive.

V usage is TRBV7-9 and J usage is TRBJ2-3; D is possibly TRBD2 (5 bases). V gave up 5 bases and J gave up 6 bases, with 21 bases separating them. There are 16 residues in the CDR3. Germline V CDR1 and CDR2: SEHNR, FQNEAQ (reference sequence). CDR3 in DNA: TGTGCCAGCAGCCCCACCGAGGAGCGGCCGTGGGATACGCAGTATTTT. It codes for CASSPTEERPWDTQYF.

This clone is a singleton in its sample. The chain couples TRBV6-6 to TRBJ2-5, with a tentative D call TRBD1 (5 bases). Trimming took 2 bases from V and 2 from J, leaving 9 bases between them. The germline V gene has CDR1 MNHNY and CDR2 SVGAGI (reference sequence). The CDR3 is 14 residues long. The CDR3, as DNA: TGTGCCAGCAGTTACAGGGGTCGTCAAGAGACCCAGTACTTC. Its protein product is CASSYRGRQETQYF.

The rearrangement uses TRBV14 and TRBJ1-3, with TRBD1 as a possible D gene (6 bases). The CDR3 has 15 residues. The V gene's germline CDR1 is SGHDN and CDR2 FVKESK. Trimming removed 1 base from V and 4 bases from J, with 11 bases in between. CDR3: CASSQGTGPGNTIYF. CDR3 nucleotides: TGTGCCAGCAGCCAAGGAACAGGGCCCGGAAACACCATATATTTT. The full variable domain, in which reference TRBV14 and TRBJ1-3 provide the parts outside the CDR3, is EAGVTQFPSHSVIEKGQTVTLRCDPISGHDNLYWYRRVMGKEIKFLLHFVKESKQDESGMPNNRFLAERTGGTYSTLKVQPAELEDSGVYFCASSQGTGPGNTIYFGEGSWLTVV.

The J gene is TRBJ2-5, the V gene TRBV27; tentative D call: TRBD2 (5 bases). The CDR3 runs to 13 residues. Germline V lookup: CDR1 MNHEY, CDR2 SMNVEV (reference sequence). V was shortened by 8 bases and J by 5 bases, with 15 bases between the two germline ends. CDR3: CASSLGRGETQYF. CDR3 nucleotides: TGTGCCAGCTCTCTTGGGAGAGGGGAGACCCAGTACTTC.

This clone was seen once. This sequence joins TRBV7-8 and TRBJ1-6; 7 bases fit TRBD1. V lost 8 bases, J lost 9 bases, and 19 bases stayed unmatched. The CDR3 runs to 17 residues. CDR1 and CDR2 from the germline V gene are SGHVS and FQNEAQ. This chain's CDR3 is CASAYGSDRMFGSPLHF. CDR3 sequence (DNA): TGTGCCAGCGCATATGGTTCGGACAGGATGTTTGGTTCACCCCTCCACTTT.

The chain employs TRBV4-2 and TRBJ2-1; no reliable D call. V lost 6 bases to trimming and J lost 5 bases, with 14 bases between them. Germline assignment: CDR1 LGHNA and CDR2 YNFKEQ. The CDR3 runs to 14 residues. The CDR3: CASRDEVDDNEQFF. The DNA of the CDR3 is TGTGCCAGCAGAGACGAGGTTGACGACAATGAGCAGTTCTTC.

The V call is TRBV15, the J call TRBJ2-5; 7 bases match TRBD1. Trimming took 3 bases from V and 4 from J; bases not matched to a gene: 5. The CDR3 is 14 residues long. The V gene's germline CDR1 is LNHNV and CDR2 YYDKDF (reference sequence). The CDR3: CATSRANRGETQYF. CDR3 sequence (DNA): TGTGCCACCAGCAGGGCTAACAGGGGAGAGACCCAGTACTTC.

The V gene is TRBV11-2, the J gene TRBJ2-7, with TRBD2 identical over 11 bases. Germline V lookup: CDR1 SGHAT, CDR2 FQNNGV. The junction had 2 bases not matched to a gene; V was cut back by 1 base and J by 6 bases. The CDR3 is 14 amino acids. The CDR3 DNA follows: TGTGCCAGCAGCTTAGTTAGCGGGAGGGCCGAGCAGTACTTC. Encoded protein: CASSLVSGRAEQYF.

The chain has TRBV10-3 and TRBJ2-3, with TRBD1 identical over 8 bases. CDR3 size: 14 residues. J gave up 1 base and V 5 bases, and 2 bases lay outside the gene matches. In germline, CDR1 is ENHRY, CDR2 SYGVKD. CDR3 coding DNA: TGTGCCATCAGTCCGGGACAGGGCACAGATACGCAGTATTTT. Translated, it gives CAISPGQGTDTQYF.

This chain connects TRBV21-1 to TRBJ2-7; the table gives TRBD2 as D, unverified against the DNA. TRBV21-1 is assigned pseudogene status. There are 15 residues in the CDR3. CDR3 region: CASSKEGGSPYEQYF. The CDR3 DNA follows: TGTGCCAGCAGCAAAGAAGGCGGGAGCCCCTACGAGCAGTACTTC.

CDR3 loop: CASSQEMLAGGGETQYF. DNA of the CDR3: TGTGCCAGCAGCCAAGAGATGCTAGCGGGGGGCGGAGAGACCCAGTACTTC. This chain links TRBV4-2 with TRBJ2-5; TRBD2 agrees at 11 bases. The ends lost 0 bases at V and 4 bases at J; junction bases unmatched: 7. The CDR3 runs to 17 residues. Germline assignment: CDR1 LGHNA and CDR2 YNFKEQ.

This chain uses TRBV6-5 with TRBJ2-2; 8 nucleotides align to TRBD1. The ends lost 5 bases at V and 1 base at J; junction bases unmatched: 3. In germline, CDR1 is MNHEY, CDR2 SVGAGI. CDR3 size: 15 residues. The chain's CDR3 is CASSLTGVNTGELFF. CDR3 nucleotide sequence: TGTGCCAGCAGTCTGACAGGGGTGAACACCGGGGAGCTGTTTTTT.